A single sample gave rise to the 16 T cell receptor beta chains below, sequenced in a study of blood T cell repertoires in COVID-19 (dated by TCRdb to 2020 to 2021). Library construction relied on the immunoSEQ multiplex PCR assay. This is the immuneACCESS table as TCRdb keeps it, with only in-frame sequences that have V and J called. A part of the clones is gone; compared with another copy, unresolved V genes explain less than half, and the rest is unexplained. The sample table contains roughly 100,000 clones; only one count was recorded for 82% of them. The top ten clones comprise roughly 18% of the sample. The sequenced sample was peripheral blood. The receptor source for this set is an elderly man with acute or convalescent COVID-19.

CDR3 nucleotides: TGTGCCAGCAGTTACGGGACACCGGCCGGAAAACTGTTTTTT. Its translation is CASSYGTPAGKLFF. The chain uses TRBV6-5 and TRBJ1-4; D might be TRBD1 (6 bases). Trimming left V 2 bases short and J 10 bases short, with 14 bases between. Germline-derived CDR1 and CDR2 are MNHEY and SVGAGI. The CDR3 is made up of 14 amino acids.

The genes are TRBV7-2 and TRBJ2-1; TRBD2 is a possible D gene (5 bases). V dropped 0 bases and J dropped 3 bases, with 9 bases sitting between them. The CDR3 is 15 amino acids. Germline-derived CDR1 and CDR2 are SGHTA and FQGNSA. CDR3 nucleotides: TGTGCCAGCAGCTTAGCCTTCGGGATCTACAATGAGCAGTTCTTC. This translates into CASSLAFGIYNEQFF.

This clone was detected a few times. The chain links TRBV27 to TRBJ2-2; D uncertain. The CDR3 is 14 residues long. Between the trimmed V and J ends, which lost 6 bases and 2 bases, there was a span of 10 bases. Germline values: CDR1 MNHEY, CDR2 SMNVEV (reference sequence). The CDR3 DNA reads TGTGCCAGCAGACCCACAGATAACACCGGGGAGCTGTTTTTT. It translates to CASRPTDNTGELFF.

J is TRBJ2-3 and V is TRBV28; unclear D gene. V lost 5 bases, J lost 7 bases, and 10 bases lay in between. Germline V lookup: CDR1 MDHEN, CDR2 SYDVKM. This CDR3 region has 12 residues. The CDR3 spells CASSDAANTQYF. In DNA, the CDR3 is TGTGCCAGCAGTGACGCAGCGAATACGCAGTATTTT.

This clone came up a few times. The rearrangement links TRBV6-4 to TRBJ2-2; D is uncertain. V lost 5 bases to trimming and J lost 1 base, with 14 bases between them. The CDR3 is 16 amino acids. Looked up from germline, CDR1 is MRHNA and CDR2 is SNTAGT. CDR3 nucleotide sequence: TGTGCCAGCAGTCCCCTCACGGCAGGGAACACCGGGGAGCTGTTTTTT. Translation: CASSPLTAGNTGELFF.

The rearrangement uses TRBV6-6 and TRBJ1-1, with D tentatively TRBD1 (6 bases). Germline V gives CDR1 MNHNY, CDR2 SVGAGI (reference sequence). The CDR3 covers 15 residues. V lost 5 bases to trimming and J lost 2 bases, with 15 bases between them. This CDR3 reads CASSSTRTDNTEAFF. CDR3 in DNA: TGTGCCAGCAGTAGTACTCGGACAGACAACACTGAAGCTTTCTTT.

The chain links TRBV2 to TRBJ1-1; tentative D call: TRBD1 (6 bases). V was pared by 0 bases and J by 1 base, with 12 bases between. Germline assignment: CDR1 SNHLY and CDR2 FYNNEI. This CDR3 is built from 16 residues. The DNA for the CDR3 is TGTGCCAGCAGTGAAGCCACCGTGGACAGGAACACTGAAGCTTTCTTT. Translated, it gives CASSEATVDRNTEAFF.

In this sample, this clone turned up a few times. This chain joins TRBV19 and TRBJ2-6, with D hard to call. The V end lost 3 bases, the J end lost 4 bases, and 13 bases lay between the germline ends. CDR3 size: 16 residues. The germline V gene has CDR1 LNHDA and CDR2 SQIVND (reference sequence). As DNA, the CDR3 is TGTGCCAGTAGTATGGTCACTCCCCCGGGGGCCAACGTCCTGACTTTC. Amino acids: CASSMVTPPGANVLTF.

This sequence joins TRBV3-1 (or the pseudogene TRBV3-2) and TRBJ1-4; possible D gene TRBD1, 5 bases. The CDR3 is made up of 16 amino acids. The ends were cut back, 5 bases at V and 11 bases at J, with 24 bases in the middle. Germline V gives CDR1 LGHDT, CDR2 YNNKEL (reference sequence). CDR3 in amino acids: CASSSQKGQATDKLFF. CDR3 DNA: TGTGCCAGCAGCTCTCAGAAGGGGCAGGCCACCGATAAACTGTTTTTT.

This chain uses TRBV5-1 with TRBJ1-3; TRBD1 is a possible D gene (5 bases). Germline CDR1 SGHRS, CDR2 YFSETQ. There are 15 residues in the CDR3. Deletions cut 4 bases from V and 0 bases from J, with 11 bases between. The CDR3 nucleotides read TGCGCCAGCAGCGCCACAGGCCGCTCTGGAAACACCATATATTTT. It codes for CASSATGRSGNTIYF.

CDR3 amino acids: CASSPRGTGPYEQYF. The CDR3 DNA is TGTGCCAGCAGCCCAAGGGGGACAGGGCCATACGAGCAGTACTTC. The chain carries TRBV7-2 and TRBJ2-7, with TRBD1 matching over 9 bases. From germline, CDR1 is SGHTA and CDR2 FQGNSA. The CDR3 consists of 15 residues. J gave up 4 bases and V 5 bases, and 9 bases lay outside the gene matches.

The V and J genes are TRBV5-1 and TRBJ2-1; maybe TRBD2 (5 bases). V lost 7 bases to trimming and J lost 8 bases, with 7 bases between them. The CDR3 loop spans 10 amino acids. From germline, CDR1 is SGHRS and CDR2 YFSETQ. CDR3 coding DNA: TGCGCCAGCGGAGGAGATGAGCAGTTCTTC. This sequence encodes CASGGDEQFF.

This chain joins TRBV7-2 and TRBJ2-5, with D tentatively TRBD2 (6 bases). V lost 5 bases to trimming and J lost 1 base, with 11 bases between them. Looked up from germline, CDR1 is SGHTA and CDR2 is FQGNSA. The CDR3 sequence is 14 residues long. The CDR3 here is CASSGRDSQETQYF. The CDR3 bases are TGTGCCAGCAGCGGCCGGGACTCCCAAGAGACCCAGTACTTC.

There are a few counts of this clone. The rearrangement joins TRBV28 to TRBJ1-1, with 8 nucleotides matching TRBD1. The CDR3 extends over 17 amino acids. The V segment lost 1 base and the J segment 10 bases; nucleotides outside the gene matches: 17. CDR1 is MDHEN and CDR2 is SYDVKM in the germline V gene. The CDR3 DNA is TGTGCCAGCAGTTTATCCCCCCGCTCGTTAGGACAGGGTGGAGCTTTCTTT. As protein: CASSLSPRSLGQGGAFF.

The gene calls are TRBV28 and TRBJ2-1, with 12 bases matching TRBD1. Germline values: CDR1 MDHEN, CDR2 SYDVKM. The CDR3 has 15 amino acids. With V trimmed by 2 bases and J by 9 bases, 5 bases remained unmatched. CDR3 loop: CASSLRGTGGSEQFF. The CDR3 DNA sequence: TGTGCCAGCAGTTTAAGGGGGACAGGGGGCAGTGAGCAGTTCTTC.

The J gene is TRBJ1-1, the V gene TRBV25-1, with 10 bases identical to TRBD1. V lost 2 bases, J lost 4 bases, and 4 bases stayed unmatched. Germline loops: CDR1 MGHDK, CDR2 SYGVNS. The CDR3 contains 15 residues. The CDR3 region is CASSERGTGVTEAFF. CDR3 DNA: TGTGCCAGCAGTGAAAGGGGGACAGGGGTCACTGAAGCTTTCTTT.